A single sample is the source of the 21 T cell receptor beta chains below, sequenced in a study of blood T cells in healthy people across ages. A sample-barcoded 5' primer and a J-beta primer mix were used in a second PCR of about 7 to 12 cycles. TCRdb independently ran MiXCR on the 5' RACE reads; one entry per CDR3 protein. Of some 760,000 distinct CDR3 sequences in the sample, approximately 25% are singletons; the top ten hold 9.4%. This same sample was also part of a study on T cells of mothers and their children.

Sequencing was carried out using blood. The receptors derive from a boy aged 5-17 years in good health.

A few counts support this clonotype. The CDR3 sequence is CSARDTRASLDTEAFF. The CDR3 bases are TGCAGTGCTAGAGATACCCGGGCCTCCCTCGACACTGAAGCTTTCTTT. V is TRBV20-1 and J is TRBJ1-1; D unclear. From germline, CDR1 is DFQATT and CDR2 SNEGSKA (reference sequence). The CDR3 has 16 amino acids. The germline V and J ends were trimmed by 0 bases and 3 bases, with 17 bases remaining between them.

V is TRBV4-1 and J is TRBJ2-7; 11 nucleotides align to TRBD1. J gave up 4 bases and V 4 bases, and 6 bases lay outside the gene matches. There are 15 residues in the CDR3. Germline CDR1 MGHRA, CDR2 YSYEKL. Here the CDR3 reads CASSPSGQGAYEQYF. The CDR3 bases are TGCGCCAGCAGCCCCTCCGGACAGGGGGCTTACGAGCAGTACTTC.

The chain recombines TRBV28 with TRBJ2-3, with D tentatively TRBD2 (5 bases). Trimming stripped 3 bases from V and 0 bases from J, with 16 bases between. Germline CDR1 is MDHEN and CDR2 is SYDVKM. The CDR3 has 17 residues. CDR3 nucleotide sequence: TGTGCCAGCAGTTTTAGAGGCCTAAAGCGGAGCACAGATACGCAGTATTTT. It codes for CASSFRGLKRSTDTQYF.

The CDR3 loop reads CSVGLAGEYEQFF. Here the CDR3 DNA reads TGCAGCGTTGGACTAGCGGGAGAGTATGAGCAGTTCTTC. The rearrangement links TRBV29-1 to TRBJ2-5; TRBD2 agrees at 12 bases. The DNA end favors TRBJ2-1, so the J call may be wrong. The length of the CDR3 is 13 residues. Germline V CDR1 and CDR2: SQVTM, ANQGSEA.

This clonotype has ten or more counts. V usage is TRBV5-1 and J usage is TRBJ2-3; the match to TRBD1 covers 9 bases. Germline values: CDR1 SGHRS, CDR2 YFSETQ. The length of the CDR3 is 14 residues. V gave up 2 bases and J gave up 5 bases; unmatched junction bases: 3. The CDR3 loop is CASSFRTGEDTQYF. CDR3 nucleotide sequence: TGCGCCAGCAGCTTTCGGACAGGGGAAGATACGCAGTATTTT.

V gene TRBV7-9 combines with J gene TRBJ2-1; the match to TRBD1 covers 7 bases. The J call is in doubt because the DNA end fits TRBJ2-5 better. Germline V gives CDR1 SEHNR, CDR2 FQNEAQ (reference sequence). CDR3 length: 17 amino acids. The CDR3 protein is CASSLMAGGFLGETQYF. The CDR3 coding sequence is TGTGCCAGCAGCTTGATGGCAGGGGGATTCCTTGGGGAGACCCAGTACTTC.

The V call is TRBV5-1, the J call TRBJ2-5, with TRBD2 as a possible D gene (5 bases). Germline CDR1 and CDR2: SGHRS and YFSETQ. Trimming shortened V by 4 bases and J by 6 bases, and 22 bases separated the two germline ends. This CDR3 spans 16 amino acids. Here the CDR3 DNA reads TGCGCCAGCAGCCCCCGTTTGACCGAGGGCTTGAAGACCCAGTACTTC. Translation gives CASSPRLTEGLKTQYF.

This sequence joins TRBV27 and TRBJ2-5; the match to TRBD2 covers 8 bases. The J call may be in error: the DNA end matches TRBJ2-7 better. The germline V gene has CDR1 MNHEY and CDR2 SMNVEV (reference sequence). This CDR3 spans 14 amino acids. The CDR3 is CASSFGSGTYEQYF. The CDR3 DNA sequence: TGTGCCAGCAGTTTTGGTAGCGGGACCTACGAGCAGTACTTC.

The chain couples TRBV18 to TRBJ2-7, with a possible D match to TRBD2 (6 bases). The V gene lost 4 bases and the J gene lost 5 bases, with 15 bases spanning the gap. This CDR3 comprises 14 residues. CDR1 is KGHSH, CDR2 LQKENI, per germline. The CDR3 here is CASSRGGKMHEQYF. The DNA of the CDR3 is TGTGCCAGCTCACGGGGCGGGAAAATGCACGAGCAGTACTTC.

This clonotype turned up a few times. V gene TRBV9 combines with J gene TRBJ1-3; 7 bases are a match to TRBD1. Germline V gives CDR1 SGDLS, CDR2 YYNGEE. This CDR3 comprises 16 residues. V was pared by 1 base and J by 0 bases, with 4 bases of the junction left unmatched. CDR3 region: CASSVQGGLSGNTIYF. The CDR3 region has the DNA TGTGCCAGCAGCGTACAGGGGGGTCTCTCTGGAAACACCATATATTTT.

This chain links TRBV12-3 or TRBV12-4 with TRBJ1-4; D is uncertain. The CDR3 is made up of 15 amino acids. V was cut by 2 bases and J by 5 bases, with 12 bases left in between. Written as DNA, the CDR3 is TGTGCCAGCAGTTTAACGGGGTATCGAAATGAAAAACTGTTTTTT. Encoded protein: CASSLTGYRNEKLFF.

V is TRBV4-1 and J is TRBJ2-5; D is perhaps TRBD1 (5 bases). This CDR3 comprises 16 residues. V was clipped by 5 bases and J by 2 bases, with 18 bases between them. Per germline, CDR1 MGHRA and CDR2 YSYEKL. The CDR3 DNA is TGCGCCAGCAGCGGCCGGCTCGACAAGGGGCAAGAGACCCAGTACTTC. Protein: CASSGRLDKGQETQYF.

The V gene is TRBV6-4, the J gene TRBJ2-5; 10 bases match TRBD2. Germline trimming cut 6 bases from V and 5 bases from J; bases unmatched to any gene: 6. This CDR3 is built from 14 residues. CDR1 and CDR2 from the germline V gene are MRHNA and SNTAGT. CDR3 sequence: CASSPSGSEETQYF. CDR3 nucleotide sequence: TGTGCCAGCAGCCCTAGCGGGAGTGAGGAGACCCAGTACTTC.

The chain recombines TRBV28 with TRBJ1-5; the match to TRBD1 covers 7 bases. V lost 2 bases, J lost 5 bases, and 6 bases stayed unmatched. The germline V gene has CDR1 MDHEN and CDR2 SYDVKM. The CDR3 totals 15 residues. CDR3 in amino acids: CASSLTGTVHQPQHF. CDR3 in DNA: TGTGCCAGCAGTTTAACCGGGACAGTCCATCAGCCCCAGCATTTT.

This clonotype was seen only a few times. This sequence joins TRBV4-2 and TRBJ1-5; 8 bases align to TRBD1. The V segment lost 5 bases and the J segment 2 bases; nucleotides outside the gene matches: 8. The length of the CDR3 is 16 residues. Germline CDR1 reads LGHNA; CDR2 reads YNFKEQ. CDR3 amino acids: CASSSRGGQGNQPQHF. The CDR3 DNA is TGTGCCAGCAGCTCCAGGGGGGGACAGGGCAATCAGCCCCAGCATTTT.

This chain joins TRBV6-1 and TRBJ1-3; the D is unclear. V was shortened by 6 bases and J by 0 bases, with 12 bases between the two germline ends. Germline V lookup: CDR1 MNHNS, CDR2 SASEGT. The CDR3 spans 15 residues. CDR3 loop: CASSRPRLSGNTIYF. The CDR3 nucleotides read TGTGCCAGCAGCCGACCCAGGCTCTCTGGAAACACCATATATTTT.

This rearrangement joins TRBV10-3 to TRBJ2-7; 7 nucleotides agree with TRBD2. The CDR3 totals 14 residues. The V gene's germline CDR1 is ENHRY and CDR2 SYGVKD. The ends lost 3 bases at V and 4 bases at J; junction bases unmatched: 6. The CDR3 DNA sequence: TGTGCCATCAGTGACGTTCGCGGGAGTTACGAGCAGTACTTC. Translating gives CAISDVRGSYEQYF.

The V and J genes are TRBV6-6 and TRBJ1-1; TRBD1 agrees at 7 bases. V gave up 2 bases and J gave up 4 bases; unmatched junction bases: 4. The CDR3 is 14 amino acids. Germline CDR1 and CDR2: MNHNY and SVGAGI (reference sequence). The CDR3 sequence is CASSYRQGTTEAFF. DNA for the CDR3: TGTGCCAGCAGTTACCGACAGGGAACCACTGAAGCTTTCTTT.

In this sample, this clonotype turned up a few times. This chain links TRBV4-2 with TRBJ2-4; D remains unclear. CDR1 and CDR2 from the germline V gene are LGHNA and YNFKEQ. The CDR3 is 15 amino acids. Trimming took 4 bases from V and 4 from J, leaving 14 bases between them. The CDR3 sequence: CASSPLDGQKNIQYF. The CDR3 DNA follows: TGTGCCAGCAGCCCCCTCGACGGCCAGAAAAACATTCAGTACTTC.

The chain uses TRBV29-1 and TRBJ1-1; D is unclear. The germline gives CDR1 SQVTM, CDR2 ANQGSEA. CDR3 length equals 13 residues. Trimming left V 7 bases short and J 1 base short, with 13 bases between. Here the CDR3 reads CSASWAENTEAFF. CDR3 DNA sequence: TGCAGCGCAAGCTGGGCAGAGAACACTGAAGCTTTCTTT.

This chain connects TRBV15 to TRBJ1-5; D gene ambiguous. From germline, CDR1 is LNHNV and CDR2 YYDKDF (reference sequence). V was clipped by 8 bases and J by 4 bases, with 15 bases between them. The CDR3 sequence is 14 residues long. In DNA, the CDR3 is TGTGCCACCGGTGCGGACCGGGAGAATCAGCCCCAGCATTTT. Translating gives CATGADRENQPQHF. Filled out from reference TRBV15 and TRBJ1-5, the complete variable domain reads DAMVIQNPRYQVTQFGKPVTLSCSQTLNHNVMYWYQQKSSQAPKLLFHYYDKDFNNEADTPDNFQSRRPNTSFCFLDIRSPGLGDTAMYLCATGADRENQPQHFGDGTRLSIL.